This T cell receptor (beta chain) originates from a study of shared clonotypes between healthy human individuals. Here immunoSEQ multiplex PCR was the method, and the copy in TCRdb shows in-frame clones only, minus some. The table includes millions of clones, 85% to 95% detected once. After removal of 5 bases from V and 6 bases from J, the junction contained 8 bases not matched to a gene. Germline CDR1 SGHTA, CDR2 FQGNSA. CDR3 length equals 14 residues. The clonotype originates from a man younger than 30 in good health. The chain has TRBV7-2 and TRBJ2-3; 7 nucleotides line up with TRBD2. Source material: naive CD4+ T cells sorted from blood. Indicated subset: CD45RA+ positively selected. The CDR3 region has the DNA TGTGCCAGCAGCGCCGGGGCGGGAGCGGATACGCAGTATTTT. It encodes CASSAGAGADTQYF.